One TCR beta chain is described in this entry. The entry originates in a study of blood T cell repertoires in COVID-19. The study counted Cohort 3 donors as recovered given two negative PCRs, clearance, or symptom resolution. The length of the CDR3 is 15 residues. The V segment lost 0 bases and the J segment 7 bases; nucleotides outside the gene matches: 5. Germline V CDR1 and CDR2: GTSNPN, SVGIG (reference sequence). Some clones are missing from TCRdb's copy, which holds only in-frame ones; the method was immunoSEQ multiplex PCR. The profile shows about 400,000 clones, around nine tenths of them singletons.

This TCR came from a woman in her forties or fifties who had recovered from COVID-19. The chain links TRBV30 to TRBJ1-6; 8 positions agree with TRBD1. Sequenced input: PBMCs or T cells enriched from blood (not recorded which). CDR3 sequence: CAWSVAGQANSPLHF. In DNA form, the CDR3 reads TGTGCCTGGAGTGTAGCGGGACAGGCGAATTCACCCCTCCACTTT.